Given below is one T cell receptor beta chain in context. Its antigen remains unidentified. The sample comes from a study of cytomegalovirus exposure and HLA in healthy donors. General observations from the study: Across donors, presence/absence analyses took sequencing depth to be roughly uniform.

Primers for the PCR totalled 60 Vbeta and 13 Jbeta. The method was immunoSEQ multiplex PCR; TCRdb's version includes in-frame clones alone and lacks a portion of them. The sample yields 150,000 to 200,000 clones, roughly 77% seen once. The sequence was collected from a woman in her forties or fifties in good health and CMV-seronegative. The sequenced sample was PBMCs.

CDR3 in DNA: TGTGCCAGCAGGACTGAGGGGGACAATGAGCAGTTCTTC. Translating gives CASRTEGDNEQFF. The chain uses TRBV7-6 and TRBJ2-1, with D possibly being TRBD1 (6 bases). The CDR3 has 13 residues. The V gene's germline CDR1 is SGHVS and CDR2 FNYEAQ. Trimming removed 6 bases at V and 5 bases at J, with 11 bases between.